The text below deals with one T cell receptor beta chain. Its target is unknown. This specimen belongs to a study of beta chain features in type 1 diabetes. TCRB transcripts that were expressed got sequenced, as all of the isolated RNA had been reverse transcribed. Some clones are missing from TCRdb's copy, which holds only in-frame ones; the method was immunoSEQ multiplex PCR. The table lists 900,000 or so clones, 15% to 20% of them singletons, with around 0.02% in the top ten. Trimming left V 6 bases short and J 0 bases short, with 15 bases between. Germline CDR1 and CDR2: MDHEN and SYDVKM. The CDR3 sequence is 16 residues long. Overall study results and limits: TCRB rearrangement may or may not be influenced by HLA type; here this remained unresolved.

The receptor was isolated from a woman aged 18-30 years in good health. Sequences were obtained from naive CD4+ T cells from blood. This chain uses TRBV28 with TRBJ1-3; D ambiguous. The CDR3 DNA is TGTGCCAGCAGCCCCGCCGGTGCAACCTCTGGAAACACCATATATTTT. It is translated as CASSPAGATSGNTIYF.